A single sample gave rise to the 14 T cell receptor beta chains below, sequenced in a study of shared clonotypes between healthy human individuals (dated by TCRdb to 2020 to 2022). Preparation of the library involved the immunoSEQ multiplex PCR assay. The immuneACCESS repertoire file appears here via TCRdb, limited to in-frame rearrangements. These files lack a portion of the clones; in checked studies, under half of the deficit traces to unresolved V genes, and the cause of the others is not known. The sample profile shows around 1.4 million clones; around 98.5% of them were found once. Together, the top ten hold roughly 0.36% of the sample. Input material: naive CD4+ T cells sorted from blood. Reading the label with the study, this specimen's cell subset or site is: CD45RA+ positively selected. These receptor sequences come from a man between 25 and 39 years old in good health.

This clone was seen a handful of times. Other DNA sequences in this specimen translate into the identical CDR3. The chain couples TRBV5-1 to TRBJ2-7; 7 positions match TRBD1. Germline values: CDR1 SGHRS, CDR2 YFSETQ. The CDR3 has 13 residues. V lost 4 bases, J lost 2 bases, and 3 bases stayed unmatched. The CDR3 DNA sequence: TGCGCCAGCAGCCCGGGGACAGCCTACGAGCAGTACTTC. The encoded protein is CASSPGTAYEQYF.

The gene calls are TRBV5-6 and TRBJ1-2; D gene unclear. V lost 0 bases, J lost 4 bases, and 10 bases lay in between. Germline CDR1 is SGHDT and CDR2 is YYEEEE. The CDR3 spans 14 residues. The CDR3 is CASSLASGLYGYTF. The CDR3, as DNA: TGTGCCAGCAGCTTGGCCTCAGGCCTCTATGGCTACACCTTC.

The chain is built from TRBV5-4 and TRBJ2-5; D may match TRBD1 or TRBD2 (5 bases each). Germline values: CDR1 SGHNT, CDR2 YYREEE (reference sequence). This CDR3 is 15 amino acids long. Trimming cost V 4 bases and J 0 bases, with 13 bases left between them. The CDR3 DNA reads as TGTGCCAGCAGCGGGGGTGCAGGGAACCAAGAGACCCAGTACTTC. This encodes CASSGGAGNQETQYF.

V usage is TRBV5-1 and J usage is TRBJ2-2; 10 positions match TRBD2. The CDR3 loop spans 17 amino acids. Germline trimming cut 4 bases from V and 4 bases from J; bases unmatched to any gene: 10. CDR1 and CDR2 (germline): SGHRS, YFSETQ. CDR3 in amino acids: CASSRGLAERFTGELFF. CDR3 sequence (DNA): TGCGCCAGCAGCCGAGGACTAGCGGAGCGTTTCACCGGGGAGCTGTTTTTT. The whole variable domain, filled in from reference TRBV5-1 and TRBJ2-2, reads KAGVTQTPRYLIKTRGQQVTLSCSPISGHRSVSWYQQTPGQGLQFLFEYFSETQRNKGNFPGRFSGRQFSNSRSEMNVSTLELGDSALYLCASSRGLAERFTGELFFGEGSRLTVL.

The chain couples TRBV19 to TRBJ2-7, with TRBD2 identical over 11 bases. J was trimmed by 5 bases and V by 2 bases; bases with no gene match: 5. The CDR3 length is 15 residues. Germline loops: CDR1 LNHDA, CDR2 SQIVND (reference sequence). CDR3 nucleotide sequence: TGTGCCAGTAGTATAATAGCGGGAGGGCCCCACGAGCAGTACTTC. It is translated as CASSIIAGGPHEQYF.

This clone was counted once. The V and J genes are TRBV5-5 and TRBJ2-1, with D possibly being TRBD1 (6 bases). Deletions cut 2 bases from V and 9 bases from J, with 15 bases between. CDR1 is SGHKS, CDR2 YYEKEE, per germline (reference sequence). CDR3 length: 14 amino acids. DNA of the CDR3: TGTGCCAGCAGCTTACGGGCCGCAGGGGTTGAGCAGTTCTTC. It is translated as CASSLRAAGVEQFF.

This clone was seen a handful of times. This same CDR3 is encoded by further DNA sequences in the sample. The rearrangement joins TRBV7-2 to TRBJ2-3; the D is unclear. Deletions cut 3 bases from V and 3 bases from J, with 1 base between. Germline V lookup: CDR1 SGHTA, CDR2 FQGNSA. The CDR3 extends over 11 amino acids. CDR3 in DNA: TGTGCCAGCAGCTTGACAGATACGCAGTATTTT. As protein: CASSLTDTQYF.

The CDR3 coding sequence is TGTGCCAGCTCACGGGATGGGACTAGCGTGCATGAGCAGTTCTTC. Its protein product is CASSRDGTSVHEQFF. The chain uses TRBV18 and TRBJ2-1; 10 positions match TRBD2. Germline values: CDR1 KGHSH, CDR2 LQKENI. The CDR3 covers 15 residues. V was clipped by 4 bases and J by 8 bases; unmatched bases: 8.

This chain joins TRBV28 and TRBJ2-7; D may be TRBD1 (6 bases). V gave up 3 bases and J gave up 4 bases, with 10 bases separating them. The germline V gene encodes CDR1 MDHEN and CDR2 SYDVKM. The CDR3 extends over 13 amino acids. CDR3 region: CASSFHRAYEQYF. The CDR3 region has the DNA TGTGCCAGCAGTTTTCACAGGGCTTACGAGCAGTACTTC.

The chain has TRBV18 and TRBJ1-1; D unresolved. The V gene's germline CDR1 is KGHSH and CDR2 LQKENI. The length of the CDR3 is 12 residues. Trimming pared 2 bases from V and 11 bases from J, leaving 12 bases between. The CDR3 sequence: CASSPSSGLAFF. The CDR3 DNA sequence: TGTGCCAGCTCACCATCGTCGGGGTTGGCTTTCTTT. The full variable domain, with the rest looked up from reference TRBV18 and TRBJ1-1, is NAGVMQNPRHLVRRRGQEARLRCSPMKGHSHVYWYRQLPEEGLKFMVYLQKENIIDESGMPKERFSAEFPKEGPSILRIQQVVRGDSAAYFCASSPSSGLAFFGQGTRLTVV.

The V gene is TRBV7-3, the J gene TRBJ2-5; D not resolved. Germline lookup yields CDR1 SGHTA and CDR2 FQGTGA. The CDR3 is 12 residues long. V was pared by 6 bases and J by 5 bases, with 10 bases between. As DNA, the CDR3 is TGTGCCAGCAGGCACCGGTGGGAGACCCAGTACTTC. As protein: CASRHRWETQYF.

V usage is TRBV29-1 and J usage is TRBJ2-1, with D possibly being TRBD1 or TRBD2 (7 bases each). Germline V gene sequence: CDR1 SQVTM, CDR2 ANQGSEA. This CDR3 is built from 14 residues. V lost 8 bases, J lost 6 bases, and 20 bases lay in between. The CDR3 bases are TGCAGCTCCAGGGAGGGAGGGGGCCCCAATGAGCAGTTCTTC. Amino acids: CSSREGGGPNEQFF.

This chain uses TRBV7-3 with TRBJ1-1; a possible D gene is TRBD1 (6 bases). The germline V and J ends were trimmed by 5 bases and 7 bases, with 14 bases remaining between them. Germline V gene sequence: CDR1 SGHTA, CDR2 FQGTGA. This CDR3 spans 13 amino acids. Here the CDR3 DNA reads TGTGCCAGCAGCCCCACGGGGGCGGTTGAAGCTTTCTTT. It yields the protein CASSPTGAVEAFF.

The chain is built from TRBV4-1 and TRBJ2-3; 8 bases fit TRBD2. The V segment lost 2 bases and the J segment 1 base; nucleotides outside the gene matches: 5. CDR1 is MGHRA, CDR2 YSYEKL, per germline. This CDR3 is built from 16 residues. This chain's CDR3 is CASSQQTGGGTDTQYF. The CDR3 coding sequence is TGCGCCAGCAGCCAACAAACGGGAGGGGGCACAGATACGCAGTATTTT.